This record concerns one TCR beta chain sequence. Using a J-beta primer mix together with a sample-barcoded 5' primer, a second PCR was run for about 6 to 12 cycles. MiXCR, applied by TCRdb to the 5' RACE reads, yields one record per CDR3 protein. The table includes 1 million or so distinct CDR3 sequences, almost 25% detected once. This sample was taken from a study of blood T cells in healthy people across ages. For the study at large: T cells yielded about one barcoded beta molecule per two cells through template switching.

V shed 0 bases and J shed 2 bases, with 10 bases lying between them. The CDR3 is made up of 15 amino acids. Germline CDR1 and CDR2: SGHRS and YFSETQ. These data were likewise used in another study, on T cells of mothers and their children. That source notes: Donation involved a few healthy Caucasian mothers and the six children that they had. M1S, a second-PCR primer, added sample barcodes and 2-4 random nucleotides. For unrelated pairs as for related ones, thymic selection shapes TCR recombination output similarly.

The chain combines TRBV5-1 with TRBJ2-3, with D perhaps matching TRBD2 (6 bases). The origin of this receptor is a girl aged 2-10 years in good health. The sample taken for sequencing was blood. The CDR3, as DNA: TGCGCCAGCAGCTTGGTTAGCGGCAACACAGATACGCAGTATTTT. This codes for CASSLVSGNTDTQYF.